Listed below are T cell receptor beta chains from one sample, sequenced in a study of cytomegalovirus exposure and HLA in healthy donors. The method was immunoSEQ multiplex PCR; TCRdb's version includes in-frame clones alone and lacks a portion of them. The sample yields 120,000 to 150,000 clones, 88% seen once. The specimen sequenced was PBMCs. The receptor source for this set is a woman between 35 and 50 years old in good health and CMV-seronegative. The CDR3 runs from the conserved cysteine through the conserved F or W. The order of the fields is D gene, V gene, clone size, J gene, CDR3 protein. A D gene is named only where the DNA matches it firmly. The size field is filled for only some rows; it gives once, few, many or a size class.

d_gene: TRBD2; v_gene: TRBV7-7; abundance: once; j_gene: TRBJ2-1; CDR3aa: CASSRGGTSANNEQFF
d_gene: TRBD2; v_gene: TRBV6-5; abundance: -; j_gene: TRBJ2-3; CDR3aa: CASSYSRAGGTDTQYF
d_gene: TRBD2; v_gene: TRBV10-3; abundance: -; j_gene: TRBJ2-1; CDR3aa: CAISGGLAGGYEQFF
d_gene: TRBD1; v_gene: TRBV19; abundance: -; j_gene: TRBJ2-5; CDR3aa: CASSMGTGEETQYF
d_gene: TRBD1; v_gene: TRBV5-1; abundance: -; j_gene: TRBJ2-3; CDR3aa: CASAGQGIDTQYF
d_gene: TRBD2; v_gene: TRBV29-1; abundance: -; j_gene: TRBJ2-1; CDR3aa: CSARGLAGGSYNEQFF
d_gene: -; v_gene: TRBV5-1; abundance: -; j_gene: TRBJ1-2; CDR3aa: CASSSQGFNYGYTF
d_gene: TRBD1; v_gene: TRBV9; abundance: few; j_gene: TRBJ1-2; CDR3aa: CASSAAGTGVGYTF
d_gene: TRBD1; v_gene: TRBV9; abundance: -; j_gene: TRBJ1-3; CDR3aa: CASSALGTGAGNTIYF
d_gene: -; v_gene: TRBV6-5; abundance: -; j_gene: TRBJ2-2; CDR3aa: CASRSRTGELFF
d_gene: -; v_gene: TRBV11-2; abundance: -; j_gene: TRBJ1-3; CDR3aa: CASSPTMSPGNTIYF
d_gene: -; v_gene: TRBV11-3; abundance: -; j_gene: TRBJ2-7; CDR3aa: CASSFGTSHLSYEQYF
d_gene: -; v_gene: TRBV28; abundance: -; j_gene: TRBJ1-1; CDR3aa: CASTLPLTDMNTEAFF
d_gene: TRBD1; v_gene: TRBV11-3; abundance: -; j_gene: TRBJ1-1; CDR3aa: CASSLVGQMGQAFF
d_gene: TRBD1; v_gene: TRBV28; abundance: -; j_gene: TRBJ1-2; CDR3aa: CASSAYRGPHYGYTF
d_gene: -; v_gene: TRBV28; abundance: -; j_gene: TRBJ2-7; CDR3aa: CASSPGTYEQYF
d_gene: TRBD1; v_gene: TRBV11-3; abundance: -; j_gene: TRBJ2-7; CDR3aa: CASSFLGQGINEQYF
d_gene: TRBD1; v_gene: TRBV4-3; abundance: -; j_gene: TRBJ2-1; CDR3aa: CASSQDDRVDEQFF
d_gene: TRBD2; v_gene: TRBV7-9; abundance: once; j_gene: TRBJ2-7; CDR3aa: CASSDLAALTYEQYF
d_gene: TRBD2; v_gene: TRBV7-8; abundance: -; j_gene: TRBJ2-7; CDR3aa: CASSPRLAGVSYEQYF
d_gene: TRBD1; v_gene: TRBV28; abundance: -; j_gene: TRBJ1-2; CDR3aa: CASRGASTGACGYTF
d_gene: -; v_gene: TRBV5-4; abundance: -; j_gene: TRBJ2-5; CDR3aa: CASSFRGEETQYF
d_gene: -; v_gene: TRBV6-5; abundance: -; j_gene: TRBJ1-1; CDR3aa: CASIPRGWNTEAFF
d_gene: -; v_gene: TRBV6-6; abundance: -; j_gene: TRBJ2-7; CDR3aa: CASSYRQITSYEQYF
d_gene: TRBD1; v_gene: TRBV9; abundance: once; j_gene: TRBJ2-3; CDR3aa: CASSGLRGDTQYF
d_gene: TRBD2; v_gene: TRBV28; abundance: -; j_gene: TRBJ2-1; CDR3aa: CASEKTSGTNEQFF
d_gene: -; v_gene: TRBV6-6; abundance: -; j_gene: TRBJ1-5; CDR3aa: CASTTGSQPQHF